The 29 T cell receptor beta chains below were found in one sample sequenced in a study of cytomegalovirus exposure and HLA in healthy donors (TCRdb year 2017). Library prep was done by the immunoSEQ multiplex PCR assay. A mixture of 60 forward primers for TCR Vbeta segments and 13 reverse primers for TCR Jbeta segments was used in the multiplex PCR. Sourced from immuneACCESS, this table was stored by TCRdb with only in-frame sequences that have V and J called. A share of the clones is absent; for the studies checked, an unresolved V gene accounts for under half, and the remainder has no known explanation. The sample yields about 180,000 clones; around 75% were counted once. 2.9% of the sample is in the top ten clones. The sample was PBMCs. Receptors originate from a male donor in good health and CMV-seronegative.

This chain joins TRBV4-1 and TRBJ2-1; D is unresolved. Germline CDR1 MGHRA, CDR2 YSYEKL. CDR3 size: 12 residues. The ends were cut back, 1 base at V and 9 bases at J, with 7 bases in the middle. Here the CDR3 reads CASSQANSEQFF. The CDR3 DNA reads as TGCGCCAGCAGCCAAGCTAATTCTGAGCAGTTCTTC.

The chain combines TRBV15 with TRBJ1-3; D remains unclear. V lost 1 base and J lost 9, with 10 bases in between. The CDR3 has 13 amino acids. Germline assignment: CDR1 LNHNV and CDR2 YYDKDF (reference sequence). This CDR3 is CATSRGQEGTIYF. The CDR3, as DNA: TGTGCCACCAGCAGAGGCCAGGAAGGCACCATATATTTT.

The chain is built from TRBV4-1 and TRBJ2-1; TRBD1 is a possible D gene (6 bases). V was pared by 3 bases and J by 7 bases, with 16 bases between. Per germline, CDR1 MGHRA and CDR2 YSYEKL. This CDR3 has 15 residues. The CDR3 is CASSQRQELWNEQFF. For the CDR3, the DNA is TGCGCCAGCAGCCAGAGACAGGAACTGTGGAATGAGCAGTTCTTC.

The chain couples TRBV6-1 to TRBJ2-1; D gene unclear. The CDR3 length is 12 residues. In germline, CDR1 is MNHNS, CDR2 SASEGT. V gave up 7 bases and J gave up 11 bases, with 15 bases separating them. The chain's CDR3 is CASMVARDKQFF. As DNA, the CDR3 is TGTGCCAGCATGGTCGCGAGAGACAAGCAGTTCTTC.

The chain is built from TRBV5-5 and TRBJ2-1, with TRBD2 matching over 9 bases. The CDR3 has 14 amino acids. The germline gives CDR1 SGHKS, CDR2 YYEKEE (reference sequence). J lost 10 bases, V lost 0 bases, and 5 bases had no gene match. CDR3 in amino acids: CASSLGVAGDEQFF. The CDR3, as DNA: TGTGCCAGCAGCTTGGGGGTAGCGGGAGACGAGCAGTTCTTC.

The chain carries TRBV23-1 and TRBJ1-2; 7 positions agree with TRBD1. TRBV23-1 is sorted into the ORF group, with uncertain function. The CDR3 has 16 residues. The ends lost 1 base at V and 7 bases at J; junction bases unmatched: 12. Here the CDR3 DNA reads TGCGCCAGCAGTCAATACCCCGGGACAGTGATTCGTGGCTACACCTTC. This encodes CASSQYPGTVIRGYTF.

The V call is TRBV11-2, the J call TRBJ1-2, with a weak D call TRBD1 (5 bases). V was pared by 0 bases and J by 9 bases, with 14 bases between. The CDR3 is 14 amino acids. Germline CDR1 reads SGHAT; CDR2 reads FQNNGV. CDR3 in DNA: TGTGCCAGCAGCTTAGATACGGGGGGAAGTAGCTACACCTTC. It codes for CASSLDTGGSSYTF.

This chain connects TRBV28 to TRBJ1-5; D gene unclear. The germline V gene has CDR1 MDHEN and CDR2 SYDVKM. Trimming removed 7 bases at V and 3 bases at J, with 13 bases between. The CDR3 runs 14 residues. In nucleotides, the CDR3 is TGTGCCAGCACCGAGGGAAGGTTCAATCAGCCCCAGCATTTT. It codes for CASTEGRFNQPQHF. The full variable domain, rest sourced from reference TRBV28 and TRBJ1-5, is DVKVTQSSRYLVKRTGEKVFLECVQDMDHENMFWYRQDPGLGLRLIYFSYDVKMKEKGDIPEGYSVSREKKERFSLILESASTNQTSMYLCASTEGRFNQPQHFGDGTRLSIL.

The chain recombines TRBV28 with TRBJ2-7; the D gene is possibly TRBD2 (7 bases). The germline gives CDR1 MDHEN, CDR2 SYDVKM. The V gene lost 2 bases and the J gene lost 4 bases, with 12 bases spanning the gap. The CDR3 covers 14 residues. The CDR3 DNA follows: TGTGCCAGCAGTTTACGGGGGGCAGGGTACGAGCAGTACTTC. Translated, it gives CASSLRGAGYEQYF. The complete variable domain, with remaining parts taken from reference TRBV28 and TRBJ2-7, reads DVKVTQSSRYLVKRTGEKVFLECVQDMDHENMFWYRQDPGLGLRLIYFSYDVKMKEKGDIPEGYSVSREKKERFSLILESASTNQTSMYLCASSLRGAGYEQYFGPGTRLTVT.

V and J are TRBV15 and TRBJ1-5; D gene unclear. CDR1 and CDR2 (germline): LNHNV, YYDKDF (reference sequence). CDR3 size: 15 residues. Trimming shortened V by 0 bases and J by 5 bases, and 11 bases separated the two germline ends. The CDR3 DNA is TGTGCCACCAGCAGAGATCCCCCAGGTTATCAGCCCCAGCATTTT. Translation: CATSRDPPGYQPQHF. The full variable domain, its missing parts supplied by reference TRBV15 and TRBJ1-5, is DAMVIQNPRYQVTQFGKPVTLSCSQTLNHNVMYWYQQKSSQAPKLLFHYYDKDFNNEADTPDNFQSRRPNTSFCFLDIRSPGLGDTAMYLCATSRDPPGYQPQHFGDGTRLSIL.

The chain uses TRBV6-5 and TRBJ1-6; 8 nucleotides line up with TRBD1. Unmatched junction bases numbered 9, after V lost 5 bases and J lost 9 bases. The CDR3 has 15 residues. From germline, CDR1 is MNHEY and CDR2 SVGAGI. The CDR3 is CASSREDRVGSPLHF. In DNA form, the CDR3 reads TGTGCCAGCAGTCGAGAGGACAGGGTGGGTTCACCCCTCCACTTT.

The V and J genes are TRBV30 and TRBJ2-5; 9 nucleotides align to TRBD2. This CDR3 is 15 amino acids long. CDR1 and CDR2 from the germline V gene are GTSNPN and SVGIG (reference sequence). V trimming: 0 bases; J trimming: 3 bases; junction bases outside the gene matches: 5. The CDR3 bases are TGTGCCTGGAGTGTCGAGACTAGCGGAGAAGAGACCCAGTACTTC. It yields the protein CAWSVETSGEETQYF.

V is TRBV10-2 and J is TRBJ2-1, with 9 bases identical to TRBD2. The CDR3 is made up of 17 amino acids. Germline V gives CDR1 WSHSY, CDR2 SAAADI. With V trimmed by 6 bases and J by 0 bases, 9 bases remained unmatched. This CDR3 is CASSGRLADISYNEQFF. The CDR3 nucleotides read TGCGCCAGCAGCGGGAGACTAGCGGACATCTCCTACAATGAGCAGTTCTTC.

The chain has TRBV9 and TRBJ2-5; D not certain. V shed 3 bases and J shed 1 base, with 7 bases lying between them. The CDR3 contains 13 residues. Germline CDR1 reads SGDLS; CDR2 reads YYNGEE. In DNA, the CDR3 is TGTGCCAGCAGCGCCCGACTCCAAGAGACCCAGTACTTC. Its protein is CASSARLQETQYF.

The rearrangement joins TRBV2 to TRBJ2-5; 13 bases map to TRBD2. Germline CDR1 reads SNHLY; CDR2 reads FYNNEI. The V gene end was trimmed by 4 bases and the J gene end by 5 bases; junction bases not matched to a gene: 10. The CDR3 is made up of 17 amino acids. CDR3 nucleotide sequence: TGTGCCAGCAGTGGGACTAGCGGGAGTGGGGTACAGGAGACCCAGTACTTC. Its protein product is CASSGTSGSGVQETQYF.

This chain uses TRBV5-1 with TRBJ2-2; TRBD1 might be the D (6 bases). CDR3 length: 13 amino acids. Trimming removed 6 bases at V and 6 bases at J, with 12 bases between. The germline gives CDR1 SGHRS, CDR2 YFSETQ. The CDR3 nucleotides are TGCGCCAGCAACAGGGAAACGGCCGGGGAGCTGTTTTTT. This sequence encodes CASNRETAGELFF.

The chain carries TRBV27 and TRBJ2-2; 10 bases are shared with TRBD2. CDR3 length: 17 amino acids. V gave up 2 bases and J gave up 5 bases; unmatched junction bases: 8. The germline gives CDR1 MNHEY, CDR2 SMNVEV (reference sequence). The CDR3 sequence: CASSLIRTSGGTGELFF. The CDR3 DNA reads as TGTGCCAGCAGTTTAATCCGGACTAGCGGAGGGACCGGGGAGCTGTTTTTT.

This clone has a handful of counts. The chain joins TRBV27 to TRBJ1-3; no clear D gene. Trimming cost V 6 bases and J 4 bases, with 13 bases left between them. Germline-derived CDR1 and CDR2 are MNHEY and SMNVEV (reference sequence). The CDR3 loop spans 14 amino acids. The CDR3 DNA is TGTGCCAGCAGACAGACATATGAAGGAAACACCATATATTTT. Its translation is CASRQTYEGNTIYF.

The rearrangement links TRBV7-9 to TRBJ1-1, with D perhaps matching TRBD1 (5 bases). The CDR3 runs 13 residues. V lost 5 bases, J lost 6 bases, and 13 bases lay in between. Per germline, CDR1 SEHNR and CDR2 FQNEAQ (reference sequence). In DNA, the CDR3 is TGTGCCAGCAGCCTCCGGGGGAGGGCTGAAGCTTTCTTT. Residues: CASSLRGRAEAFF. Together with reference TRBV7-9 and TRBJ1-1, the CDR3 gives the full variable domain: DTGVSQNPRHKITKRGQNVTFRCDPISEHNRLYWYRQTLGQGPEFLTYFQNEAQLEKSRLLSDRFSAERPKGSFSTLEIQRTEQGDSAMYLCASSLRGRAEAFFGQGTRLTVV.

CDR3 sequence (DNA): TGTGCCAGCAGTGAGACGGACAGGGTAGCGGATCAGCCCCAGCATTTT. It codes for CASSETDRVADQPQHF. V gene TRBV6-1 combines with J gene TRBJ1-5; 8 bases align to TRBD1. The CDR3 length is 16 residues. CDR1 and CDR2 from the germline V gene are MNHNS and SASEGT. J was trimmed by 5 bases and V by 3 bases; bases with no gene match: 9.

The chain joins TRBV30 to TRBJ1-5; TRBD1 matches 8 bases. V lost 1 base and J lost 7; bases outside the gene matches: 6. This CDR3 is 14 amino acids long. The germline V gene has CDR1 GTSNPN and CDR2 SVGIG (reference sequence). CDR3 sequence (DNA): TGTGCCTGGAGTGAGGGACAGGTCCGGCAGCCCCAGCATTTT. It translates to CAWSEGQVRQPQHF.

V gene TRBV30 combines with J gene TRBJ1-5; D remains ambiguous. Germline CDR1 reads GTSNPN; CDR2 reads SVGIG (reference sequence). The CDR3 consists of 13 residues. Trimming cost V 3 bases and J 4 bases, with 10 bases left between them. The CDR3 loop reads CAWSRTDNQPQHF. In DNA form, the CDR3 reads TGTGCCTGGAGCCGAACAGATAATCAGCCCCAGCATTTT.

The V gene is TRBV7-3, the J gene TRBJ1-1; 9 nucleotides agree with TRBD1. The length of the CDR3 is 15 residues. From germline, CDR1 is SGHTA and CDR2 FQGTGA. V gave up 4 bases and J gave up 4 bases; unmatched junction bases: 7. The CDR3 nucleotides are TGTGCCAGCAGCTCCGGGACAGGGTCGACCACTGAAGCTTTCTTT. Translation gives CASSSGTGSTTEAFF.

The chain carries TRBV5-1 and TRBJ2-5; D is possibly TRBD2 (5 bases). The germline gives CDR1 SGHRS, CDR2 YFSETQ. V was shortened by 0 bases and J by 5 bases, with 11 bases between the two germline ends. The CDR3 covers 14 residues. The CDR3 region is CASSLDRGTETQYF. The CDR3 DNA follows: TGCGCCAGCAGCTTGGATCGGGGAACGGAGACCCAGTACTTC.

The chain couples TRBV6-1 to TRBJ1-3, with a weak D call TRBD1 (6 bases). The CDR3 has 15 residues. Trimming shortened V by 4 bases and J by 0 bases, and 10 bases separated the two germline ends. Germline CDR1 reads MNHNS; CDR2 reads SASEGT. CDR3 in DNA: TGTGCCAGCAGTGGAGAACAGGGCTCTGGAAACACCATATATTTT. It codes for CASSGEQGSGNTIYF.

V and J are TRBV19 and TRBJ1-5, with 7 bases fitting TRBD1. There are 14 residues in the CDR3. Trimming cost V 5 bases and J 3 bases; bases outside gene matches: 4. Germline CDR1 is LNHDA and CDR2 is SQIVND (reference sequence). The CDR3 sequence is CASSLDRDNQPQHF. CDR3 coding DNA: TGTGCCAGTAGTCTCGACAGGGACAATCAGCCCCAGCATTTT.

The genes are TRBV25-1 and TRBJ1-2; D may be TRBD1 (5 bases). Germline V gene lookup returns CDR1 MGHDK and CDR2 SYGVNS. The CDR3 consists of 15 residues. With 8 bases removed from V and 2 bases from J, the gap between germline ends came to 18 bases. The CDR3 spells CASPQGIFPNYGYTF. The CDR3 DNA reads TGTGCCAGCCCCCAGGGTATCTTCCCCAACTATGGCTACACCTTC.

The V and J genes are TRBV5-5 and TRBJ1-1; D call uncertain. From germline, CDR1 is SGHKS and CDR2 YYEKEE (reference sequence). This CDR3 comprises 13 residues. V gave up 3 bases and J gave up 1 base, with 7 bases separating them. CDR3 nucleotide sequence: TGTGCCAGCAGCTCCCAGGCGAACACTGAAGCTTTCTTT. Translation: CASSSQANTEAFF.

V is TRBV30 and J is TRBJ2-7; D is perhaps TRBD2 (5 bases). V gave up 3 bases and J gave up 2 bases, with 11 bases separating them. The CDR3 is 13 residues long. Per the germline V gene, CDR1 is GTSNPN and CDR2 is SVGIG (reference sequence). This CDR3 is CAWSPGIPYEQYF. CDR3 DNA sequence: TGTGCCTGGAGCCCCGGGATCCCCTACGAGCAGTACTTC.